This TCR beta chain was documented in a study of Ad26.COV2.S vaccination and SARS-CoV-2 variants. The method was immunoSEQ multiplex PCR; TCRdb's version includes in-frame clones alone and lacks a portion of them. The top ten clones hold 1.9% of a sample with around 400,000 clones, about 91% of them seen once. Treatment described: around 19 received Ad26.COV2.S at low or high dose, single or two shots; several received placebo; per-sample allocation not given. Sample collection was performed on day 63 after the first vaccine or placebo injection. With 4 bases removed from V and 6 bases from J, the gap between germline ends came to 13 bases. The CDR3 contains 14 residues. Germline lookup yields CDR1 SGHRS and CDR2 YFSETQ.

The gene calls are TRBV5-1 and TRBJ2-2; the D gene is possibly TRBD2 (5 bases). This receptor was obtained from a person aged 18-65 years who received the Ad26.COV2.S COVID-19 vaccine or a placebo. Material: peripheral blood, obtained in a trial of Ad26.COV2.S vaccine versus placebo. The CDR3 sequence is CASSEARRPGELFF. The CDR3 nucleotides are TGCGCCAGCAGCGAGGCTAGGAGGCCCGGGGAGCTGTTTTTT.